These 27 T cell receptor beta chains originate from one sample sequenced in a study of OX40 agonist ivuxolimab in advanced cancers. To prepare the library, the immunoSEQ multiplex PCR assay was applied. Not all clones reach the TCRdb copy of this immuneACCESS table, which keeps in-frame sequences only. Checked studies attribute under half of the gap to unresolved V genes and leave the rest unexplained. The sample table contains about 18,000 clones; only one count was recorded for approximately 83% of them. 55% to 65% of the sample is held by the ten biggest clonotypes. The material sequenced was CD4+ or CD8+ T cells sorted from blood, taken in a trial of the OX40 agonist ivuxolimab. Source of these receptors: an adult with an advanced solid tumor such as melanoma, head and neck, liver or kidney cancer.

The V call is TRBV29-1, the J call TRBJ2-3; 13 nucleotides match TRBD2. The CDR3 is 16 amino acids. In germline, CDR1 is SQVTM, CDR2 ANQGSEA. V lost 4 bases, J lost 2 bases, and 6 bases stayed unmatched. CDR3 amino acids: CSVVVLAGGSTDTQYF. CDR3 DNA: TGCAGCGTTGTGGTACTAGCGGGGGGGTCCACAGATACGCAGTATTTT.

The chain couples TRBV19 to TRBJ2-7, with no clear D. Germline assignment: CDR1 LNHDA and CDR2 SQIVND (reference sequence). This CDR3 spans 15 amino acids. V lost 2 bases, J lost 2 bases, and 13 bases lay in between. The CDR3 is CASSISGGPPYEQYF. CDR3 sequence (DNA): TGTGCCAGTAGTATAAGTGGCGGACCCCCCTACGAGCAGTACTTC.

The table lists this clone with a count of one. This chain connects TRBV5-8 to TRBJ2-7; D remains ambiguous. The length of the CDR3 is 13 residues. The V end was cut by 7 bases, the J end by 0 bases, with 11 bases between. The germline CDR1 and CDR2 sequences are SGHTS and YDEGEE. The DNA of the CDR3 is TGTGCCAGCGGGTACTTAAGCTCCTACGAGCAGTACTTC. Translation gives CASGYLSSYEQYF.

The V and J genes are TRBV28 and TRBJ1-5, with D perhaps matching TRBD1 (6 bases). Trimming took off 6 bases at V and 4 bases at J, with 16 bases between the two ends. Per the germline V gene, CDR1 is MDHEN and CDR2 is SYDVKM. The CDR3 consists of 15 residues. The CDR3 is CASRTPGGQNQPQHF. The DNA of the CDR3 is TGTGCCAGCAGGACTCCGGGGGGACAAAATCAGCCCCAGCATTTT.

This clone was seen only a few times. V is TRBV6-1 and J is TRBJ2-7; 7 nucleotides match TRBD1. Trimming cost V 6 bases and J 2 bases; bases outside gene matches: 7. Germline values: CDR1 MNHNS, CDR2 SASEGT. The CDR3 consists of 14 residues. The DNA of the CDR3 is TGTGCCAGCAGGAGACAGGGTCGGACCTACGAGCAGTACTTC. This sequence encodes CASRRQGRTYEQYF.

This sequence joins TRBV27 and TRBJ2-2, with 9 nucleotides matching TRBD2. The CDR3 loop spans 14 amino acids. Germline V gene sequence: CDR1 MNHEY, CDR2 SMNVEV (reference sequence). J lost 2 bases, V lost 11 bases, and 6 bases had no gene match. The CDR3 nucleotides read TGTGCCTCGCGACTAGCGGTTAACACCGGGGAGCTGTTTTTT. Its translation is CASRLAVNTGELFF.

The V and J genes are TRBV7-9 and TRBJ1-5, with TRBD1 matching 8 bases. Germline V lookup: CDR1 SEHNR, CDR2 FQNEAQ (reference sequence). The CDR3 sequence is 14 residues long. Trimming cost V 6 bases and J 4 bases; bases outside gene matches: 5. CDR3 DNA: TGTGCCAGCAGTCCGGGACAGGCAAATCAGCCCCAGCATTTT. It is translated as CASSPGQANQPQHF.

J is TRBJ1-2 and V is TRBV19; D uncertain. The CDR3 length is 11 residues. V was clipped by 3 bases and J by 6 bases, with 5 bases between them. In germline, CDR1 is LNHDA, CDR2 SQIVND (reference sequence). CDR3 coding DNA: TGTGCCAGTAGTATGGCTAATGGCTACACCTTC. It encodes CASSMANGYTF.

CDR3 bases: TGTGCCAGCAGCTTAGGCCCCGACACTGGGGCCTACGAGCAGTACTTC. Amino acids: CASSLGPDTGAYEQYF. The chain is built from TRBV7-2 and TRBJ2-7; D ambiguous. CDR1 and CDR2 (germline): SGHTA, FQGNSA. V lost 1 base and J lost 2, with 15 bases in between. The CDR3 spans 16 residues.

Sample share makes this clone medium-sized (0.01 to 0.1%). The rearrangement links TRBV7-9 to TRBJ2-7; D assignment may be TRBD1 or TRBD2 (6 bases each). Germline V gives CDR1 SEHNR, CDR2 FQNEAQ (reference sequence). This CDR3 comprises 13 residues. V was clipped by 8 bases and J by 6 bases, with 17 bases between them. Here the CDR3 reads CASGGSGGGEQYF. CDR3 nucleotide sequence: TGTGCCAGCGGGGGATCCGGGGGCGGCGAGCAGTACTTC.

The gene calls are TRBV19 and TRBJ1-5; no reliable D call. The CDR3 runs to 18 residues. The V end was cut by 3 bases, the J end by 3 bases, with 21 bases between. CDR1 and CDR2 (germline): LNHDA, SQIVND (reference sequence). The CDR3 protein is CASSILGSGSPYNQPQHF. CDR3 bases: TGTGCCAGTAGTATTCTAGGGTCGGGCAGCCCTTACAATCAGCCCCAGCATTTT.

This clone was observed a single time. The chain is built from TRBV7-6 and TRBJ2-5, with 8 bases matching TRBD2. The CDR3 has 16 residues. Per germline, CDR1 SGHVS and CDR2 FNYEAQ. With 5 bases clipped from V and 5 bases from J, the junction kept 13 bases outside the gene matches. The CDR3 nucleotides are TGTGCCAGCAGCCCCCACGAAAGCGGGAGTCAGGAGACCCAGTACTTC. Its protein product is CASSPHESGSQETQYF.

This chain joins TRBV5-1 and TRBJ2-3, with TRBD2 matching over 7 bases. J was trimmed by 2 bases and V by 1 base; bases with no gene match: 4. Germline V gene sequence: CDR1 SGHRS, CDR2 YFSETQ. CDR3 size: 15 residues. CDR3 DNA: TGCGCCAGCAGCTTGACTAGCGCTCTCACAGATACGCAGTATTTT. It translates to CASSLTSALTDTQYF.

In its sample, this clone was seen once. The chain couples TRBV27 to TRBJ2-7, with 10 nucleotides matching TRBD2. From germline, CDR1 is MNHEY and CDR2 SMNVEV (reference sequence). J gave up 3 bases and V 2 bases, and 4 bases lay outside the gene matches. The CDR3 is made up of 15 amino acids. The CDR3 DNA sequence: TGTGCCAGCAGTTTAAGAGCTAGCGGGAGCTACGAGCAGTACTTC. It yields the protein CASSLRASGSYEQYF.

CDR3: CASSQEGLAGAPLGTDTQYF. The CDR3 DNA sequence: TGCGCCAGCAGCCAAGAAGGCCTAGCGGGGGCCCCCCTGGGCACAGATACGCAGTATTTT. The V call is TRBV4-1, the J call TRBJ2-3; 10 bases align to TRBD2. The V gene end was trimmed by 0 bases and the J gene end by 1 base; junction bases not matched to a gene: 13. This CDR3 spans 20 amino acids. Germline CDR1 and CDR2: MGHRA and YSYEKL.

This chain links TRBV29-1 with TRBJ2-7; D gene unclear. This CDR3 has 13 amino acids. V dropped 1 base and J dropped 4 bases, with 11 bases sitting between them. Germline CDR1 is SQVTM and CDR2 is ANQGSEA. The CDR3 loop is CSVEVEQPYEQYF. The CDR3 DNA sequence: TGCAGCGTTGAAGTAGAACAGCCTTACGAGCAGTACTTC.

This chain connects TRBV11-2 to TRBJ1-2; tentative D call: TRBD1 (6 bases). CDR1 is SGHAT and CDR2 is FQNNGV in the germline V gene. There are 15 residues in the CDR3. Deletions cut 5 bases from V and 4 bases from J, with 17 bases between. The CDR3 region has the DNA TGTGCCAGCAGCACGCAGACAGGCCAACCCTATGGCTACACCTTC. Protein product: CASSTQTGQPYGYTF.

The chain links TRBV6-5 to TRBJ2-6; D uncertain. The CDR3 runs to 15 residues. In germline, CDR1 is MNHEY, CDR2 SVGAGI. V was trimmed by 6 bases and J by 4 bases, leaving 13 bases between them. The CDR3 here is CASSLSESGANVLTF. CDR3 sequence (DNA): TGTGCCAGCAGCTTATCAGAGAGCGGGGCCAACGTCCTGACTTTC.

This sequence joins TRBV28 and TRBJ2-3, with D unclear. This CDR3 comprises 17 residues. Trimming shortened V by 2 bases and J by 0 bases, and 15 bases separated the two germline ends. CDR1 and CDR2 from the germline V gene are MDHEN and SYDVKM. CDR3 in amino acids: CASSLRSFKGSTDTQYF. The CDR3, as DNA: TGTGCCAGCAGTTTAAGGTCGTTCAAGGGTAGCACAGATACGCAGTATTTT.

This clone is labeled medium-sized. V is TRBV7-9 and J is TRBJ1-3; 10 bases agree with TRBD1. CDR1 is SEHNR and CDR2 is FQNEAQ in the germline V gene (reference sequence). The CDR3 spans 16 residues. V shed 5 bases and J 1 base; nucleotides not matched to a gene: 5. In nucleotides, the CDR3 is TGTGCCAGCAGCCCAGGGACAGGGGCGTCTGGAAACACCATATATTTT. Its translation is CASSPGTGASGNTIYF.

The gene calls are TRBV27 and TRBJ2-4; D remains ambiguous. V was trimmed by 3 bases and J by 13 bases, leaving 13 bases between them. Germline values: CDR1 MNHEY, CDR2 SMNVEV (reference sequence). CDR3 length: 12 residues. CDR3 residues: CASSFGTGPQYF. For the CDR3, the DNA is TGTGCCAGCAGTTTTGGAACCGGGCCCCAGTACTTC.

This clone was seen a single time. V gene TRBV28 combines with J gene TRBJ2-5, with TRBD2 as a possible D gene (5 bases). Germline V gene data show CDR1 as MDHEN and CDR2 as SYDVKM. The CDR3 is 16 amino acids. Trimming cost V 8 bases and J 1 base, with 20 bases left between them. CDR3 DNA: TGTGCCAGCGGATACCTAAGCGCGGGCCTCCAAGAGACCCAGTACTTC. Protein sequence: CASGYLSAGLQETQYF. The full variable domain, with the rest looked up from reference TRBV28 and TRBJ2-5, is DVKVTQSSRYLVKRTGEKVFLECVQDMDHENMFWYRQDPGLGLRLIYFSYDVKMKEKGDIPEGYSVSREKKERFSLILESASTNQTSMYLCASGYLSAGLQETQYFGPGTRLLVL.

The chain recombines TRBV11-2 with TRBJ2-1; D remains ambiguous. Germline CDR1 is SGHAT and CDR2 is FQNNGV. V was pared by 3 bases and J by 7 bases, with 7 bases between. The CDR3 loop spans 12 amino acids. The CDR3 here is CASSFTGNEQFF. CDR3 bases: TGTGCCAGCAGCTTTACCGGGAATGAGCAGTTCTTC.

The J gene is TRBJ1-6, the V gene TRBV19; D is ambiguous. The CDR3 runs to 12 residues. Germline CDR1 is LNHDA and CDR2 is SQIVND (reference sequence). V was shortened by 3 bases and J by 7 bases, with 4 bases between the two germline ends. The CDR3 spells CASSIGNSPLHF. Here the CDR3 DNA reads TGTGCCAGTAGTATCGGGAATTCACCCCTCCACTTT.

The rearrangement uses TRBV27 and TRBJ2-2; D is possibly TRBD2 (5 bases). The germline V and J ends were trimmed by 8 bases and 4 bases, with 8 bases remaining between them. Germline V gene data show CDR1 as MNHEY and CDR2 as SMNVEV (reference sequence). The CDR3 runs 12 residues. In DNA form, the CDR3 reads TGTGCCAGCCGGGGATTCACCGGGGAGCTGTTTTTT. Protein product: CASRGFTGELFF.

In nucleotides, the CDR3 is TGTGCCTGGAGTGTACTGGCGACTAGCACAGATACGCAGTATTTT. This gives the protein CAWSVLATSTDTQYF. The gene calls are TRBV30 and TRBJ2-3; D is ambiguous. The germline V and J ends were trimmed by 0 bases and 0 bases, with 10 bases remaining between them. The CDR3 contains 15 residues. Germline V gene sequence: CDR1 GTSNPN, CDR2 SVGIG (reference sequence).

The DNA for the CDR3 is TGTGCCAGCAGCTTATATGACGGTTCCTACGAGCAGTACTTC. Its protein product is CASSLYDGSYEQYF. The chain recombines TRBV7-9 with TRBJ2-7; D unresolved. The V end was cut by 2 bases, the J end by 1 base, with 9 bases between. Germline values: CDR1 SEHNR, CDR2 FQNEAQ (reference sequence). The CDR3 is 14 residues long.